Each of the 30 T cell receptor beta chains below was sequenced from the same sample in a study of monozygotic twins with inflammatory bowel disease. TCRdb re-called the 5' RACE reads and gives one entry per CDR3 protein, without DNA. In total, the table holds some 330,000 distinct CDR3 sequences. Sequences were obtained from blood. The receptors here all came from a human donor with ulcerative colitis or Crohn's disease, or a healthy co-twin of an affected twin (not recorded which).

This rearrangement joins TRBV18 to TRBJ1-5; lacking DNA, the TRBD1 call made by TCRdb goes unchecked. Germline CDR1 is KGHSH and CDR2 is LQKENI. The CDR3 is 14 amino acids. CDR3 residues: CASPLGTENQPQHF.

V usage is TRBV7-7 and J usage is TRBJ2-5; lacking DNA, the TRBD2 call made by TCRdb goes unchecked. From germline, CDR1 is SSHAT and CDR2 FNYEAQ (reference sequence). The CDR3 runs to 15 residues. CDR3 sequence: CASSLSLSGQETQYF.

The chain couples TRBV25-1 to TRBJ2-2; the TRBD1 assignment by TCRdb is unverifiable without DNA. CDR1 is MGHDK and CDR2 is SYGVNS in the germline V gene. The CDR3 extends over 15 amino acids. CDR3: CASSRDRGMNGELFF.

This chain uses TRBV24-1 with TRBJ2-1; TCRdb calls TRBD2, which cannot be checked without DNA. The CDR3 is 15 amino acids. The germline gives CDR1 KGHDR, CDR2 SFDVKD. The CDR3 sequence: CATSDLLAGNYEQFF.

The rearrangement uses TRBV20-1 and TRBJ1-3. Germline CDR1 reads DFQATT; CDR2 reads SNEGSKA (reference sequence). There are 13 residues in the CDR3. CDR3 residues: CSASRSSGNTIYF.

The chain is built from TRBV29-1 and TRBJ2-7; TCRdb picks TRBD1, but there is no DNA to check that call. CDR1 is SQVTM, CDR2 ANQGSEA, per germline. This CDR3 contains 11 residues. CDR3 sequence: CSVDEGVEQYF.

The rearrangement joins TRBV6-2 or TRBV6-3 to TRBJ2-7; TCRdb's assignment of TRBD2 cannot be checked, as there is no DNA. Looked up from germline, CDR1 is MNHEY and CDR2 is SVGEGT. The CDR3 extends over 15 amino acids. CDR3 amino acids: CASSSLAGGSYEQYF.

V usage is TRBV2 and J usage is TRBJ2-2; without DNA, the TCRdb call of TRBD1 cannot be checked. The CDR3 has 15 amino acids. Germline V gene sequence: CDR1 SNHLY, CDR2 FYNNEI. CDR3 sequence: CASTLGGTGTGELFF.

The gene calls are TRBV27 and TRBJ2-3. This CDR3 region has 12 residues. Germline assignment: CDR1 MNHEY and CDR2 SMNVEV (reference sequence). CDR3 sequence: CASSPYSDTQYF.

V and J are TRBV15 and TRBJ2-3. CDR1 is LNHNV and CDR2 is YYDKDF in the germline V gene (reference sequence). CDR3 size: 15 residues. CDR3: CATSKDIYTADTQYF.

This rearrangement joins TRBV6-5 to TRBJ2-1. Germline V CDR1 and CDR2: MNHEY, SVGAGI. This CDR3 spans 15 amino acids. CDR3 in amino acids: CASSYSVGLGNEQFF.

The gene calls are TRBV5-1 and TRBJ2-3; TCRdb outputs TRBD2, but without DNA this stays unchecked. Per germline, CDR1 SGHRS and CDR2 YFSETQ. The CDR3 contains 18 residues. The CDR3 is CASSLWRTSGGLADTQYF.

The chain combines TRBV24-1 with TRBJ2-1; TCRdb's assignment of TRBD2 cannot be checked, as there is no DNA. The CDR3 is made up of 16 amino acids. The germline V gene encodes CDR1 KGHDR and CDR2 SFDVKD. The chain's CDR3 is CATSDPLAGAGVEQFF.

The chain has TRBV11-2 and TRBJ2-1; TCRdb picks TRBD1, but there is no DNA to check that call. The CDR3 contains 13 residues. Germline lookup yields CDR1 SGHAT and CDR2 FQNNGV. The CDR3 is CASSLGFGAEQFF. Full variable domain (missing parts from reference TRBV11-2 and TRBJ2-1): EAGVAQSPRYKIIEKRQSVAFWCNPISGHATLYWYQQILGQGPKLLIQFQNNGVVDDSQLPKDRFSAERLKGVDSTLKIQPAKLEDSAVYLCASSLGFGAEQFFGPGTRLTVL.

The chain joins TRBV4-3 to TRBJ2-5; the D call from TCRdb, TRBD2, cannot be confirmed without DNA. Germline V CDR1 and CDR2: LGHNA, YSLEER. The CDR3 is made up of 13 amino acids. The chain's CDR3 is CASSQKRGETQYF.

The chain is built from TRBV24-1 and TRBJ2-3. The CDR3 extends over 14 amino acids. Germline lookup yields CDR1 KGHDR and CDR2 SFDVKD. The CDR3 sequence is CATSVKGKTDTQYF.

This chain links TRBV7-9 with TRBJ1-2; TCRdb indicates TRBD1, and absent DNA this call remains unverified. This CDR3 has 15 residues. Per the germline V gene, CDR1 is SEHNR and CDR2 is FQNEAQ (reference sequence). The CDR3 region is CASSLTPDSNYGYTF.

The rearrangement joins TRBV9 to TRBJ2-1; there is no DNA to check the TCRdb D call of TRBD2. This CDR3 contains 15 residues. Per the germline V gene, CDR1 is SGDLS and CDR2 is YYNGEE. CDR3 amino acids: CASSVATSGGNEQFF.

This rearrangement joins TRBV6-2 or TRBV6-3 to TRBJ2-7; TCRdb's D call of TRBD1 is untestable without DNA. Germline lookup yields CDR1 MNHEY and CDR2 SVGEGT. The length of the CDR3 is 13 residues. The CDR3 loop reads CASSYNRANEQYF.

The CDR3 loop is CSARVPGGGENTIYF. The chain is built from TRBV20-1 and TRBJ1-3; TCRdb outputs TRBD1, but without DNA this stays unchecked. Germline V gene sequence: CDR1 DFQATT, CDR2 SNEGSKA (reference sequence). The CDR3 extends over 15 amino acids.

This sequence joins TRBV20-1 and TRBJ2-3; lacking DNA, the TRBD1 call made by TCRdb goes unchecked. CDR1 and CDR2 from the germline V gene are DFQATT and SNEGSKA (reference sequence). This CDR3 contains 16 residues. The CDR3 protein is CSAPLPGAGSTDTQYF.

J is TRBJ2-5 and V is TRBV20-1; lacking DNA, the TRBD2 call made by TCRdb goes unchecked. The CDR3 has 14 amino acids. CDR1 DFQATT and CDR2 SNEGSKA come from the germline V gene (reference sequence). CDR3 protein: CSARGRRWGETQYF.

The CDR3 is CAIKGAGPNTGELFF. The rearrangement uses TRBV10-3 and TRBJ2-2; TCRdb calls TRBD1, which cannot be checked without DNA. The germline CDR1 and CDR2 sequences are ENHRY and SYGVKD. The CDR3 runs to 15 residues.

The CDR3 protein is CSAPGKNTEAFF. The chain is built from TRBV20-1 and TRBJ1-1; TCRdb's D call, TRBD1, is unchecked because there is no DNA. This CDR3 spans 12 amino acids. The germline V gene has CDR1 DFQATT and CDR2 SNEGSKA (reference sequence).

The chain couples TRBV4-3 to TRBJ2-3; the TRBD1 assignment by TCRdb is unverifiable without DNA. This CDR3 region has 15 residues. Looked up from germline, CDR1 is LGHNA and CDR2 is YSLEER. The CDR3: CASSQRTGTRDTQYF.

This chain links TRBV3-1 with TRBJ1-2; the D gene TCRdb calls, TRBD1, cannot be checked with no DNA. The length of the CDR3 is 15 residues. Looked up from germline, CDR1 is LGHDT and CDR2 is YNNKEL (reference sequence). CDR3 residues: CASSQERTANNGYTF. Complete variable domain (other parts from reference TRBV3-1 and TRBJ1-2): DTAVSQTPKYLVTQMGNDKSIKCEQNLGHDTMYWYKQDSKKFLKIMFSYNNKELIINETVPNRFSPKSPDKAHLNLHINSLELGDSAVYFCASSQERTANNGYTFGSGTRLTVV.

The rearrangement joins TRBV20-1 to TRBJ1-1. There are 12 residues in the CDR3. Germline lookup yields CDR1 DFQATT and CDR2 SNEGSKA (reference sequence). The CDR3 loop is CSARGPVTEAFF.

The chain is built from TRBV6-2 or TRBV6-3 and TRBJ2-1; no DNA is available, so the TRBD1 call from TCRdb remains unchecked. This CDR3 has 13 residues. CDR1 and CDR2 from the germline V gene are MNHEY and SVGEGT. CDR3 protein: CASGARRYNEQFF.

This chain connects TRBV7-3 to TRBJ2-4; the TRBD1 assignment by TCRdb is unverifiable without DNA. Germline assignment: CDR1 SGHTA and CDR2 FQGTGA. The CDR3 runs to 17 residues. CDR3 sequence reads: CASSLVRQQNTKNIQYF.

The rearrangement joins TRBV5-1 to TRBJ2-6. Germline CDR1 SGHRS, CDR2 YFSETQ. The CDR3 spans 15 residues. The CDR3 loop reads CASSYLTSGANVLTF. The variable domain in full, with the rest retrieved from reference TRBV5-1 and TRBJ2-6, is KAGVTQTPRYLIKTRGQQVTLSCSPISGHRSVSWYQQTPGQGLQFLFEYFSETQRNKGNFPGRFSGRQFSNSRSEMNVSTLELGDSALYLCASSYLTSGANVLTFGAGSRLTVL.